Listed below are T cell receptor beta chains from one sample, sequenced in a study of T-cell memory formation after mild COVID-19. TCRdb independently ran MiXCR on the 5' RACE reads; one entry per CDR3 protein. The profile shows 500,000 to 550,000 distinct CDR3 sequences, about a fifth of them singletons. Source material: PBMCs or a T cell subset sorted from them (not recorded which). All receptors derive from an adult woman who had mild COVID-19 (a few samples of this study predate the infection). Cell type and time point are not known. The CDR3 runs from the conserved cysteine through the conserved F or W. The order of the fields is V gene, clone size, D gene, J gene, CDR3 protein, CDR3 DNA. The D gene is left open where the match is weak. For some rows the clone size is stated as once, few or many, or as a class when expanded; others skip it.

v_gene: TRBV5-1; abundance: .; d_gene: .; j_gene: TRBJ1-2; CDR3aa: CASSVDGQSVKGYTF; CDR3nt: TGCGCCAGCAGTGTAGATGGACAGTCGGTCAAGGGCTACACCTTC
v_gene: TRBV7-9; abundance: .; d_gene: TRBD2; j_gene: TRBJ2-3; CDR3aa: CASSLIEREGEDTQYF; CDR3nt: TGTGCCAGCAGTCTCATAGAGCGGGAGGGGGAGGATACGCAGTATTTT
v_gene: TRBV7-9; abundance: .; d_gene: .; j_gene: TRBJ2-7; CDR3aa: CASSLARQAYEQYF; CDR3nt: TGTGCCAGCAGCTTGGCCAGACAGGCATACGAGCAGTACTTC
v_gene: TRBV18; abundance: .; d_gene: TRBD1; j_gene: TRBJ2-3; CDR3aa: CASPPQGATDTQYF; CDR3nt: TGTGCCAGCCCCCCACAGGGGGCAACAGATACGCAGTATTTT
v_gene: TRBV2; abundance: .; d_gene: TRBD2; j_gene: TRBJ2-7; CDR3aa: CASSGLAGGDQYF; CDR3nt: TGTGCCAGCAGTGGACTAGCGGGGGGTGATCAGTACTTC
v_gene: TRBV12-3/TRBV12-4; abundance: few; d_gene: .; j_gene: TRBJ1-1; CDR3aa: CASSLAGAANTEAFF; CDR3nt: TGTGCCAGCAGTTTAGCGGGGGCAGCTAACACTGAAGCTTTCTTT
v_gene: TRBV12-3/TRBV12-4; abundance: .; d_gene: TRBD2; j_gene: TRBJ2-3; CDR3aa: CASSFFSSPSGSGGTQYF; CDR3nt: TGTGCCAGCAGTTTTTTCTCGTCCCCTAGCGGGAGTGGGGGTACGCAGTATTTT
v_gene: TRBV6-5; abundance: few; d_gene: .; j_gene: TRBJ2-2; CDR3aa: CASSYSQGGTGELFF; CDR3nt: TGTGCCAGCAGTTACTCCCAGGGCGGGACCGGGGAGCTGTTTTTT
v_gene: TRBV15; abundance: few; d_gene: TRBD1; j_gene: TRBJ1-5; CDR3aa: CATSRGTVNQPQHF; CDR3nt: TGTGCCACCAGCCGCGGGACAGTCAATCAGCCCCAGCATTTT
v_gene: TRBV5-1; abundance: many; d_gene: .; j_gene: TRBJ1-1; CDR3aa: CASTAGGRSTEAFF; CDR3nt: TGCGCCAGCACCGCGGGTGGGCGGAGCACTGAAGCTTTCTTT
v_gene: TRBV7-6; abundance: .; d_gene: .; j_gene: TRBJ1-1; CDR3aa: CASSLAWSDNTEAFF; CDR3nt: TGTGCCAGCAGCTTAGCGTGGTCAGACAACACTGAAGCTTTCTTT
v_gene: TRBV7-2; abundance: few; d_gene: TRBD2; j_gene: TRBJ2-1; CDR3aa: CASSPRGLASRSSYNEQFF; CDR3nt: TGTGCCAGCAGCCCCAGGGGACTAGCAAGTCGAAGCTCCTACAATGAGCAGTTCTTC
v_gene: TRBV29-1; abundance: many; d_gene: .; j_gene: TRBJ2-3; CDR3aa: CSVEDDNGLSTDTQYF; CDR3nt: TGCAGCGTTGAAGACGATAACGGATTAAGCACAGATACGCAGTATTTT
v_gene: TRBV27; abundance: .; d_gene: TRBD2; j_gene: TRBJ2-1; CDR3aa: CASGGDWSRNEQFF; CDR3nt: TGTGCCAGCGGGGGGGATTGGTCGCGCAATGAGCAGTTCTTC
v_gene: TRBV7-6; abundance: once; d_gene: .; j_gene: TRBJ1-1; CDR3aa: CASSGSPNTEAFF; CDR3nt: TGTGCCAGCAGCGGGTCACCGAACACTGAAGCTTTCTTT
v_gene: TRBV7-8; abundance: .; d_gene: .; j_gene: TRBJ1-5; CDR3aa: CASSLARGRYSNQPQHF; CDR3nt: TGTGCCAGCAGCTTAGCCAGGGGACGGTATAGCAATCAGCCCCAGCATTTT
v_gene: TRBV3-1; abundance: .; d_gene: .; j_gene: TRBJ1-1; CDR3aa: CASSQDPSREAFF; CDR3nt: TGTGCCAGCAGCCAAGATCCCTCCAGGGAAGCTTTCTTT
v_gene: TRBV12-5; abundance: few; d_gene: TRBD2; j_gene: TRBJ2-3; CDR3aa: CASGQGLAGTDTQYF; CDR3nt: TGTGCTAGTGGTCAGGGACTAGCAGGAACAGATACGCAGTATTTT
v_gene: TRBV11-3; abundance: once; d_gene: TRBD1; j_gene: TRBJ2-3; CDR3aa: CASSNRDRDTQYF; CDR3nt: TGTGCCAGCAGCAACCGGGACAGAGATACGCAGTATTTT
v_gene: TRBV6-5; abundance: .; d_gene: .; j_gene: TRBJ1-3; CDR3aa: CASSPRGRGNTIYF; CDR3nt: TGTGCCAGCAGTCCCCGAGGGAGAGGAAACACCATATATTTT
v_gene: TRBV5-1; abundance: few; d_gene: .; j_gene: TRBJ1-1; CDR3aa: CASSLELYGALNTEAFF; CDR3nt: TGCGCCAGCAGCTTGGAGCTTTACGGCGCTCTGAACACTGAAGCTTTCTTT
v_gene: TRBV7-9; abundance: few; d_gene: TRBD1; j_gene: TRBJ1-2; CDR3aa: CASGPWTGQGNLGGYTF; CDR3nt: TGTGCCAGCGGACCCTGGACGGGACAGGGAAATTTAGGGGGCTACACCTTC
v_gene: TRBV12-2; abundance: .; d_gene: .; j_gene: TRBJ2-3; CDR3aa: CASLEPGTGLPHTQYF; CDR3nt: TGTGCAAGTCTCGAACCGGGCACGGGTTTGCCCCATACGCAGTATTTT
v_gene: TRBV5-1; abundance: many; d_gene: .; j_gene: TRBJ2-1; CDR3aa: CASSRGASSYNEQFF; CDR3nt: TGCGCCAGCAGTAGGGGGGCAAGCTCCTACAATGAGCAGTTCTTC
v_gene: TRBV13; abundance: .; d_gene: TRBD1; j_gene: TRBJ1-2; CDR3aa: CASSPDRGPNYGYTF; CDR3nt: TGTGCCAGCAGCCCCGACAGGGGCCCTAACTATGGCTACACCTTC
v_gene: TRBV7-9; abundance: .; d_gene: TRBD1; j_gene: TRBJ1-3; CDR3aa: CASSSGQGNGNTIYF; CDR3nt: TGTGCCAGCAGCTCTGGACAGGGTAACGGAAACACCATATATTTT
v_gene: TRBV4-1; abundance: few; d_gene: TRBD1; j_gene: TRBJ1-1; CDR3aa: CASSQDRGHLNTEAFF; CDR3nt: TGCGCCAGCAGCCAAGACAGGGGGCATTTGAACACTGAAGCTTTCTTT
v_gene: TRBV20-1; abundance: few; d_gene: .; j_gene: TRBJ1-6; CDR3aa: CSANGGPNSPLHF; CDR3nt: TGCAGTGCTAACGGGGGGCCTAATTCACCCCTCCACTTT